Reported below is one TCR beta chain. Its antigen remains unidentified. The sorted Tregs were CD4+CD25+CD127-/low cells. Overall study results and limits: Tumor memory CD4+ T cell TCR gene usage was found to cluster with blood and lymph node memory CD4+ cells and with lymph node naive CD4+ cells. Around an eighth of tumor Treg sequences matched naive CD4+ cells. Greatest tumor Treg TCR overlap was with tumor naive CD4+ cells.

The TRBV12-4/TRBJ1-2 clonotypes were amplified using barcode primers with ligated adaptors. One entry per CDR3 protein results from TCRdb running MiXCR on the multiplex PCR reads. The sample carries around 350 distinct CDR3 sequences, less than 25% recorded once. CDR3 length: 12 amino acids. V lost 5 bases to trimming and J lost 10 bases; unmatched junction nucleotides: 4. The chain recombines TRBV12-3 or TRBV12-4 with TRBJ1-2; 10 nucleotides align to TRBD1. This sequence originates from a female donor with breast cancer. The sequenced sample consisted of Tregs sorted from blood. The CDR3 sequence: CASSGTGDDYTF. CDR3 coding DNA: TGTGCCAGCAGTGGGACAGGGGATGACTACACCTTC.